Each of the 23 T cell receptor beta chains below was sequenced from the same sample in a study of blood T cells in healthy people across ages. Combining a sample-barcoded 5' primer with a J-beta primer mix, a second PCR ran for about 7 to 12 cycles. TCRdb reanalysed the 5' RACE reads using MiXCR and keeps one entry per CDR3 protein. This sample yields hundreds of thousands of distinct CDR3 sequences, of which under 65% are seen a single time; roughly 12% belongs to the top ten. The sample taken for sequencing was blood. These receptors originate from an elderly woman in good health.

The chain links TRBV7-2 to TRBJ2-7; 11 bases are shared with TRBD2. V gave up 0 bases and J gave up 12 bases; unmatched junction bases: 7. This CDR3 has 14 residues. Germline V gene data show CDR1 as SGHTA and CDR2 as FQGNSA. CDR3 in DNA: TGTGCCAGCAGCTTAGCCCAACTAGCGGGGGAAAGGTACTTC. Its protein product is CASSLAQLAGERYF.

The chain couples TRBV11-2 to TRBJ2-3; the D is unclear. Germline V CDR1 and CDR2: SGHAT, FQNNGV. This CDR3 comprises 16 residues. V was cut by 2 bases and J by 2 bases, with 14 bases left in between. CDR3 sequence: CASSLRQLTHTDTQYF. The CDR3 bases are TGTGCCAGCAGCTTAAGACAACTAACTCACACAGATACGCAGTATTTT.

In the case of this clonotype: This could be a read error, since a much larger clone is one nucleotide away. CDR3 in amino acids: CASTPRGRGGSYNEQYF. The CDR3 DNA is TGTGCCAGCACTCCCCGGGGGCGGGGGGGCTCCTACAATGAGCAGTACTTC. The chain links TRBV6-1 to TRBJ2-1; 9 nucleotides agree with TRBD2. The J call may not be correct, given that the DNA end is closer to TRBJ2-7. CDR3 size: 17 residues. CDR1 and CDR2 from the germline V gene are MNHNS and SASEGT.

The chain uses TRBV29-1 and TRBJ1-1; 10 bases match TRBD1. V shed 3 bases and J 3 bases; nucleotides not matched to a gene: 1. The germline gives CDR1 SQVTM, CDR2 ANQGSEA. CDR3 length equals 13 residues. The CDR3 sequence is CSVDGQGDTEAFF. The CDR3 DNA is TGCAGCGTTGATGGACAGGGGGACACTGAAGCTTTCTTT.

For this clonotype: Being one base from a much bigger clone, this may be a read error. CDR3 region: CASGIGTGVNQPQHF. The DNA for the CDR3 is TGTGCCAGCGGCATCGGGACAGGGGTGAACCAGCCCCAGCATTTT. The rearrangement uses TRBV5-8 and TRBJ1-5; 10 positions agree with TRBD1. CDR3 size: 15 residues. Germline assignment: CDR1 SGHTS and CDR2 YDEGEE. J lost 7 bases, V lost 7 bases, and 11 bases had no gene match.

This clonotype has a handful of counts. A much larger clone differs from this one at a single base, so this may be a read error. V is TRBV7-2 and J is TRBJ2-7; D may be TRBD1 (5 bases). The end of the DNA aligns better with TRBJ2-5, so the J call may be wrong. There are 15 residues in the CDR3. Germline V gene sequence: CDR1 SGHTA, CDR2 FQGNSA. The CDR3 sequence is CASSFSTVTVETQYF. The DNA of the CDR3 is TGTGCCAGCAGCTTCTCGACAGTAACGGTGGAGACCCAGTACTTC.

The chain has TRBV20-1 and TRBJ1-2; the D gene is possibly TRBD1 (6 bases). The CDR3 spans 12 residues. Germline-derived CDR1 and CDR2 are DFQATT and SNEGSKA (reference sequence). V was trimmed by 5 bases and J by 8 bases, leaving 15 bases between them. The CDR3 is CSAVGGSRGYTF. DNA of the CDR3: TGCAGTGCTGTAGGGGGGTCACGGGGCTACACCTTC.

This chain connects TRBV2 to TRBJ2-1; a weak D match, TRBD2 (6 bases). V dropped 5 bases and J dropped 6 bases, with 14 bases sitting between them. The germline V gene has CDR1 SNHLY and CDR2 FYNNEI. The CDR3 runs to 14 residues. CDR3 bases: TGTGCCAGCAGTCGGCGGGGTAGCAGCAATGAGCAGTTCTTC. Translation: CASSRRGSSNEQFF. Looking up the rest from reference TRBV2 and TRBJ2-1 gives the full variable domain: EPEVTQTPSHQVTQMGQEVILRCVPISNHLYFYWYRQILGQKVEFLVSFYNNEISEKSEIFDDQFSVERPDGSNFTLKIRSTKLEDSAMYFCASSRRGSSNEQFFGPGTRLTVL.

The rearrangement joins TRBV3-1 to TRBJ2-3, with D perhaps matching TRBD1 or TRBD2 (7 bases each). This CDR3 is built from 14 residues. The V end was cut by 5 bases, the J end by 4 bases, with 13 bases between. CDR1 is LGHDT and CDR2 is YNNKEL in the germline V gene (reference sequence). The CDR3 sequence is CASSSQGGADTQYF. Here the CDR3 DNA reads TGTGCCAGCAGCTCTCAGGGGGGGGCAGATACGCAGTATTTT.

This clonotype was counted at least ten times. The chain links TRBV6-5 to TRBJ1-1; D gene unclear. The germline CDR1 and CDR2 sequences are MNHEY and SVGAGI. V was clipped by 8 bases and J by 0 bases, with 16 bases between them. The CDR3 sequence is 15 residues long. This chain's CDR3 is CASRREGLLNTEAFF. As DNA, the CDR3 is TGTGCCAGCCGACGGGAAGGCCTCCTGAACACTGAAGCTTTCTTT.

The chain uses TRBV10-3 and TRBJ1-5; 9 bases agree with TRBD1. The CDR3 runs to 13 residues. V lost 4 bases to trimming and J lost 5 bases; unmatched junction nucleotides: 0. CDR1 is ENHRY and CDR2 is SYGVKD in the germline V gene. CDR3 in DNA: TGTGCCATCAGTGGGGACAGGGATCAGCCCCAGCATTTT. Protein: CAISGDRDQPQHF.

This clonotype appeared once. The chain combines TRBV28 with TRBJ2-7; D is tentatively TRBD1 or TRBD2 (6 bases each). This CDR3 spans 13 amino acids. V lost 7 bases and J 3 bases, leaving 13 bases between the germline ends. Germline-derived CDR1 and CDR2 are MDHEN and SYDVKM. The CDR3 sequence: CASNAGQDYEQYF. The CDR3 bases are TGTGCCAGCAATGCGGGACAAGACTACGAGCAGTACTTC.

This chain uses TRBV15 with TRBJ2-1; D is undetermined. The CDR3 covers 14 residues. Germline CDR1 and CDR2: LNHNV and YYDKDF (reference sequence). Trimming removed 5 bases at V and 1 base at J, with 9 bases between. DNA for the CDR3: TGTGCCACCAGCGCCCCGACTTCCTACAATGAGCAGTTCTTC. Encoded protein: CATSAPTSYNEQFF.

This clonotype was detected ten times or more. This chain uses TRBV6-5 with TRBJ1-6; D not certain. The CDR3 is made up of 15 amino acids. The germline gives CDR1 MNHEY, CDR2 SVGAGI. V was shortened by 4 bases and J by 9 bases, with 16 bases between the two germline ends. CDR3 sequence (DNA): TGTGCCAGCAGTTTAACCAGATCACCAGGTTCACCCCTCCACTTT. It yields the protein CASSLTRSPGSPLHF.

The chain is built from TRBV7-9 and TRBJ1-2; D is uncertain. The V end was cut by 5 bases, the J end by 5 bases, with 15 bases between. Looked up from germline, CDR1 is SEHNR and CDR2 is FQNEAQ (reference sequence). This CDR3 is 14 amino acids long. The chain's CDR3 is CASSQLGFRYGYTF. DNA of the CDR3: TGTGCCAGCAGCCAACTGGGGTTTCGGTATGGCTACACCTTC.

This clonotype was picked up many times. The genes are TRBV18 and TRBJ2-5; TRBD1 might be the D (5 bases). The length of the CDR3 is 14 residues. In germline, CDR1 is KGHSH, CDR2 LQKENI. V was shortened by 2 bases and J by 5 bases, with 12 bases between the two germline ends. The CDR3 reads CASSPRLPGETQYF. DNA of the CDR3: TGTGCCAGCTCACCAAGGCTTCCAGGGGAGACCCAGTACTTC.

This clonotype was detected a few times. The J gene is TRBJ2-4, the V gene TRBV6-1; TRBD2 aligns across 9 bases. Judging by the DNA end, TRBJ2-7 fits better; the J call may be wrong. There are 13 residues in the CDR3. The germline V gene encodes CDR1 MNHNS and CDR2 SASEGT. CDR3 loop: CASSETSGYEQYF. In DNA, the CDR3 is TGTGCCAGCAGTGAAACTAGCGGGTACGAGCAGTACTTC.

The sample holds many counts of this clonotype. This chain uses TRBV30 with TRBJ2-1; TRBD2 matches 9 bases. With V trimmed by 8 bases and J by 4 bases, 3 bases remained unmatched. This CDR3 spans 12 amino acids. Per germline, CDR1 GTSNPN and CDR2 SVGIG (reference sequence). The CDR3: CAASGVYNEQFF. CDR3 in DNA: TGTGCCGCTAGCGGGGTGTACAATGAGCAGTTCTTC.

This clonotype is a singleton in its sample. This chain uses TRBV25-1 with TRBJ2-7; tentatively, D is TRBD1 (6 bases). In germline, CDR1 is MGHDK, CDR2 SYGVNS. V lost 4 bases and J 2 bases, leaving 12 bases between the germline ends. The CDR3 has 14 amino acids. The CDR3 nucleotides read TGTGCCAGCAGTGTCGACAGGAACCCCTACGAGCAGTACTTC. Translated: CASSVDRNPYEQYF.

The chain employs TRBV5-1 and TRBJ2-1, with TRBD2 identical over 13 bases. The end of the DNA aligns better with TRBJ2-7, so the J call may be wrong. Germline V lookup: CDR1 SGHRS, CDR2 YFSETQ. There are 14 residues in the CDR3. The CDR3 reads CASSRTSGGGEQYF. The CDR3 bases are TGCGCCAGCAGCAGGACTAGCGGGGGAGGCGAGCAGTACTTC.

This clonotype was seen a few times. The chain links TRBV18 to TRBJ2-5, with D perhaps matching TRBD2 (6 bases). The CDR3 runs 16 residues. Germline V gives CDR1 KGHSH, CDR2 LQKENI. V shed 1 base and J shed 2 bases, with 14 bases lying between them. CDR3 amino acids: CASSPREESPQETQYF. Here the CDR3 DNA reads TGTGCCAGCTCACCACGGGAGGAGTCTCCACAAGAGACCCAGTACTTC.

This clonotype was observed a handful of times. V is TRBV5-1 and J is TRBJ1-4, with TRBD1 identical over 7 bases. V trimming: 1 base; J trimming: 6 bases; junction bases outside the gene matches: 3. This CDR3 is 14 amino acids long. Germline assignment: CDR1 SGHRS and CDR2 YFSETQ. Here the CDR3 reads CASSLSGTDEKLFF. The CDR3 DNA is TGCGCCAGCAGCTTGTCCGGGACAGATGAAAAACTGTTTTTT. Drawing the rest from reference TRBV5-1 and TRBJ1-4, the complete variable domain is KAGVTQTPRYLIKTRGQQVTLSCSPISGHRSVSWYQQTPGQGLQFLFEYFSETQRNKGNFPGRFSGRQFSNSRSEMNVSTLELGDSALYLCASSLSGTDEKLFFGSGTQLSVL.

The rearrangement uses TRBV6-6 and TRBJ2-5; 10 nucleotides agree with TRBD2. Trimming at V came to 2 bases and at J to 4 bases, leaving 7 bases not matched to a gene. Germline assignment: CDR1 MNHNY and CDR2 SVGAGI (reference sequence). This CDR3 spans 16 amino acids. The CDR3 nucleotides are TGTGCCAGCAGTTACCTGGTAGCGGGGGGAGGAGAGACCCAGTACTTC. It yields the protein CASSYLVAGGGETQYF.